The 8 T cell receptor beta chains presented below share a single source sample, sequenced in a study of blood T cells in healthy people across ages (dated by TCRdb to about 2015). The library was generated by 5' RACE. Sequencing relied on an Illumina HiSeq 2500. A second PCR of about 6 to 12 cycles was run with a J-beta primer mix and a sample-barcoded 5' primer. Starting from the raw public reads, TCRdb applied fastp trimming at Q25, assembled clones with MiXCR and retained in-frame beta chains. Rows with one shared CDR3 protein collapse into an entry with the most common genes and DNA. The sample has about 1.8 million distinct CDR3 sequences on record, just under 50% of them singletons. Approximately 2% of the sample is held by the ten biggest clonotypes. The sample comprised blood. The receptors originated from a woman aged 40-49 years in good health.

The genes are TRBV2 and TRBJ2-5; 9 bases are a match to TRBD1. V lost 7 bases to trimming and J lost 11 bases; unmatched junction nucleotides: 17. Germline V gene data show CDR1 as SNHLY and CDR2 as FYNNEI. The CDR3 is made up of 15 amino acids. The CDR3 sequence: CASNGLQGARHEQYF. The CDR3 nucleotides are TGTGCCAGCAATGGGCTACAGGGGGCTAGACATGAGCAGTACTTC.

This clonotype was seen a few times. The chain uses TRBV4-2 and TRBJ2-1; possibly TRBD1 for D (8 bases). The germline gives CDR1 LGHNA, CDR2 YNFKEQ. This CDR3 region has 20 residues. Trimming removed 0 bases at V and 5 bases at J, with 26 bases between. CDR3 in amino acids: CASSQDLVLGTGGVDNEQFF. CDR3 DNA: TGTGCCAGCAGCCAAGATCTGGTATTAGGAACAGGGGGGGTGGACAATGAGCAGTTCTTC.

The J gene is TRBJ2-5, the V gene TRBV10-2, with D tentatively TRBD2 (5 bases). CDR1 WSHSY and CDR2 SAAADI come from the germline V gene. The CDR3 runs 13 residues. V shed 3 bases and J shed 5 bases, with 10 bases lying between them. The CDR3 DNA is TGCGCCAGCAGTGAACGGGGAGAGGAGACCCAGTACTTC. This translates into CASSERGEETQYF.

This sequence joins TRBV4-1 and TRBJ2-5; no reliable D call. Trimming cost V 4 bases and J 1 base, with 16 bases left between them. The CDR3 runs 16 residues. Germline CDR1 is MGHRA and CDR2 is YSYEKL. This CDR3 is CASSRNLQDLQETQYF. CDR3 coding DNA: TGCGCCAGCAGCCGGAACCTGCAGGACCTCCAAGAGACCCAGTACTTC.

This chain uses TRBV12-5 with TRBJ2-7; a possible D gene is TRBD1 (7 bases). The CDR3 contains 16 residues. Per the germline V gene, CDR1 is LGHNT and CDR2 is FRNRAP. V lost 1 base to trimming and J lost 3 bases, with 16 bases between them. This chain's CDR3 is CASGLDTQGGFYEQYF. The CDR3 DNA sequence: TGTGCTAGTGGTTTGGACACCCAGGGGGGATTCTACGAGCAGTACTTC.

This clonotype has a handful of counts. As DNA, the CDR3 is TGCAGTGCTAGAGACAGGACAGGGGCTACAGAGACCCAGTACTTC. Translated, it gives CSARDRTGATETQYF. The rearrangement joins TRBV20-1 to TRBJ2-4; TRBD1 matches 9 bases. The J call is doubtful: the DNA matches TRBJ2-5 better. CDR3 length: 15 residues. The germline V gene encodes CDR1 DFQATT and CDR2 SNEGSKA (reference sequence).

This clonotype was seen ten or more times. V usage is TRBV5-6 and J usage is TRBJ2-1, with 13 bases matching TRBD2. The V gene's germline CDR1 is SGHDT and CDR2 YYEEEE. The J segment lost 15 bases and the V segment lost 3 bases, leaving 6 bases of the junction unmatched. CDR3 length: 13 residues. CDR3 sequence (DNA): TGTGCCAGCAGCTCAGGACTAGCGGGGGTACGGTTCTTC. Residues: CASSSGLAGVRFF. Filled out from reference TRBV5-6 and TRBJ2-1, the complete variable domain reads DAGVTQSPTHLIKTRGQQVTLRCSPKSGHDTVSWYQQALGQGPQFIFQYYEEEERQRGNFPDRFSGHQFPNYSSELNVNALLLGDSALYLCASSSGLAGVRFFGPGTRLTVL.

V and J are TRBV27 and TRBJ1-5; a possible D gene is TRBD1 (6 bases). V was trimmed by 5 bases and J by 4 bases, leaving 21 bases between them. The CDR3 contains 17 residues. Germline values: CDR1 MNHEY, CDR2 SMNVEV (reference sequence). The CDR3 spells CASSPWTENLRNQPQHF. CDR3 DNA: TGTGCCAGCAGTCCCTGGACAGAAAACCTTCGTAATCAGCCCCAGCATTTT.